Presented here are 17 T cell receptor beta chains from one specimen sequenced in a study of T cell responses to AZD1222 COVID-19 vaccine. Some clones are missing from TCRdb's copy, which holds only in-frame ones; the method was immunoSEQ multiplex PCR. Among approximately 56,000 clones listed, approximately 85% were seen once. The specimen was peripheral blood, collected on day 0 of AZD1222 vaccination. Receptors originate from an adult in good health.

The V call is TRBV30, the J call TRBJ1-2; possible D gene TRBD1, 6 bases. This CDR3 comprises 12 residues. Per germline, CDR1 GTSNPN and CDR2 SVGIG (reference sequence). V was shortened by 2 bases and J by 9 bases, with 13 bases between the two germline ends. The CDR3: CAWSRTDSRYTF. In DNA form, the CDR3 reads TGTGCCTGGAGTCGGACAGACTCCCGCTACACCTTC. The whole variable domain, filled in from reference TRBV30 and TRBJ1-2, reads SQTIHQWPATLVQPVGSPLSLECTVEGTSNPNLYWYRQAAGRGLQLLFYSVGIGQISSEVPQNLSASRPQDRQFILSSKKLLLSDSGFYLCAWSRTDSRYTFGSGTRLTVV.

This clone was seen a single time. This chain links TRBV7-9 with TRBJ1-2; 11 nucleotides match TRBD1. There are 15 residues in the CDR3. After removal of 4 bases from V and 4 bases from J, the junction contained 5 bases not matched to a gene. Germline CDR1 and CDR2: SEHNR and FQNEAQ (reference sequence). CDR3 sequence reads: CASSSADRGLYGYTF. The DNA for the CDR3 is TGTGCCAGCAGCTCAGCGGACAGGGGGCTCTATGGCTACACCTTC.

This clone was found many times. V gene TRBV7-2 combines with J gene TRBJ1-3, with D unclear. From germline, CDR1 is SGHTA and CDR2 FQGNSA. CDR3 length: 14 residues. V lost 5 bases and J lost 0, with 8 bases in between. CDR3 nucleotide sequence: TGTGCCAGCAGCCCTGGCCTCTCTGGAAACACCATATATTTT. Protein sequence: CASSPGLSGNTIYF. The full variable domain, with the rest looked up from reference TRBV7-2 and TRBJ1-3, is GAGVSQSPSNKVTEKGKDVELRCDPISGHTALYWYRQSLGQGLEFLIYFQGNSAPDKSGLPSDRFSAERTGGSVSTLTIQRTQQEDSAVYLCASSPGLSGNTIYFGEGSWLTVV.

In its sample, this clone was seen a few times. The chain employs TRBV2 and TRBJ1-1; no definite D call. CDR1 and CDR2 (germline): SNHLY, FYNNEI. V was clipped by 6 bases and J by 3 bases, with 5 bases between them. The CDR3 is made up of 11 amino acids. The CDR3 nucleotides read TGTGCCAGCAGGGAGGACACTGAAGCTTTCTTT. It specifies CASREDTEAFF.

The genes are TRBV19 and TRBJ1-1, with 7 bases fitting TRBD1. CDR3 length: 14 residues. Trimming removed 4 bases from V and 3 bases from J; junction bases left unmatched: 5. The germline V gene encodes CDR1 LNHDA and CDR2 SQIVND (reference sequence). CDR3 sequence: CASSKGGGDTEAFF. The CDR3 coding sequence is TGTGCCAGTAGTAAAGGGGGCGGGGACACTGAAGCTTTCTTT.

The chain joins TRBV11-1 to TRBJ2-7; 10 positions match TRBD1. The CDR3 loop spans 14 amino acids. Looked up from germline, CDR1 is SGHAT and CDR2 is FQDESV (reference sequence). V lost 5 bases, J lost 7 bases, and 8 bases stayed unmatched. The CDR3 coding sequence is TGTGCCAGCAGCACCGACAGGGGGCCTGGGGAGCAGTACTTC. It is translated as CASSTDRGPGEQYF.

This clone was seen a few times. V usage is TRBV2 and J usage is TRBJ1-2; 7 bases fit TRBD1. This CDR3 contains 14 residues. V lost 5 bases and J lost 8; bases outside the gene matches: 11. Germline CDR1 reads SNHLY; CDR2 reads FYNNEI. CDR3 DNA sequence: TGTGCCAGCAGTCCCTTGACAGGGACGTTGGGCTACACCTTC. As protein: CASSPLTGTLGYTF.

The rearrangement links TRBV19 to TRBJ2-7, with D perhaps TRBD2 (6 bases). V was clipped by 5 bases and J by 4 bases, with 18 bases between them. The CDR3 contains 15 residues. Germline loops: CDR1 LNHDA, CDR2 SQIVND (reference sequence). CDR3 sequence (DNA): TGTGCCAGTAGTCTTACCCTAGGAGGGGCTTACGAGCAGTACTTC. Translated, it gives CASSLTLGGAYEQYF.

The chain links TRBV6-5 to TRBJ1-1, with 9 nucleotides matching TRBD1. This CDR3 has 13 residues. CDR1 is MNHEY and CDR2 is SVGAGI in the germline V gene. Trimming cost V 6 bases and J 4 bases; bases outside gene matches: 3. CDR3 protein: CASRTGGLTEAFF. Written as DNA, the CDR3 is TGTGCCAGCAGGACAGGGGGGCTCACTGAAGCTTTCTTT.

For the CDR3, the DNA is TGCGCCAGCAGCCATGATTCACGGGACAGCCCATACAATGAGCAGTTCTTC. It translates to CASSHDSRDSPYNEQFF. The chain uses TRBV4-1 and TRBJ2-1, with 7 bases that match TRBD1. V lost 3 bases, J lost 4 bases, and 12 bases stayed unmatched. The CDR3 totals 17 residues. CDR1 is MGHRA, CDR2 YSYEKL, per germline.

As regards this clone: A far larger clone is just one base off, so this is likely a read error. At the DNA level, this CDR3 is encoded by other sequences in the same sample as well. The DNA of the CDR3 is TGTGCCACCAGTGACCCCGGGACCGGGACGACCGGGGAGCTGTTTTTT. Protein: CATSDPGTGTTGELFF. The genes are TRBV24-1 and TRBJ2-2; D assignment may be TRBD1 or TRBD2 (5 bases each). This CDR3 comprises 16 residues. V was trimmed by 4 bases and J by 5 bases, leaving 16 bases between them. CDR1 is KGHDR and CDR2 is SFDVKD in the germline V gene.

The chain links TRBV27 to TRBJ2-7; D assignment may be TRBD1 or TRBD2 (5 bases each). The CDR3 spans 14 residues. Germline assignment: CDR1 MNHEY and CDR2 SMNVEV (reference sequence). Between the trimmed V and J ends, which lost 6 bases and 3 bases, there was a span of 15 bases. The CDR3 loop is CASSTGPTHYEQYF. Here the CDR3 DNA reads TGTGCCAGCAGCACGGGACCTACCCACTACGAGCAGTACTTC.

This sequence joins TRBV27 and TRBJ2-7; TRBD1 matches at 7 bases. V gave up 10 bases and J gave up 3 bases; unmatched junction bases: 12. The CDR3 length is 14 residues. Germline V gene sequence: CDR1 MNHEY, CDR2 SMNVEV (reference sequence). For the CDR3, the DNA is TGTGCCACCCGGCTCCCGGGACAGAGCTACGAGCAGTACTTC. This gives the protein CATRLPGQSYEQYF.

This clone was recorded once. The V and J genes are TRBV9 and TRBJ1-6; 10 bases map to TRBD1. The V and J ends lost 3 bases and 10 bases, in that order; junction bases with no gene match: 16. Germline V gene lookup returns CDR1 SGDLS and CDR2 YYNGEE. The CDR3 totals 18 residues. The CDR3: CASSGPSRDRGMISPLHF. CDR3 DNA sequence: TGTGCCAGCAGCGGCCCTTCCCGGGACAGGGGAATGATATCACCCCTCCACTTT.

V and J are TRBV3-1 (or the pseudogene TRBV3-2) and TRBJ1-1; D remains unclear. V was cut by 4 bases and J by 2 bases, with 8 bases left in between. Per the germline V gene, CDR1 is LGHDT and CDR2 is YNNKEL (reference sequence). The CDR3 covers 13 residues. DNA for the CDR3: TGTGCCAGCAGCCGACGGATTAACACTGAAGCTTTCTTT. Protein product: CASSRRINTEAFF.

The chain recombines TRBV10-3 with TRBJ1-5; TRBD1 aligns across 9 bases. J was trimmed by 6 bases and V by 2 bases; bases with no gene match: 8. Germline CDR1 is ENHRY and CDR2 is SYGVKD. The CDR3 contains 16 residues. In DNA form, the CDR3 reads TGTGCCATCAGTGAGCCGGGACAGGGTAAAAGTCAGCCCCAGCATTTT. Translation gives CAISEPGQGKSQPQHF.

This clone occurred a few times. V usage is TRBV28 and J usage is TRBJ2-1; D tentatively reads TRBD1 or TRBD2 (6 bases each). The CDR3 loop spans 14 amino acids. Per the germline V gene, CDR1 is MDHEN and CDR2 is SYDVKM. CDR3 residues: CAIEGGGTANEQFF. DNA for the CDR3: TGTGCGATCGAGGGGGGCGGTACGGCTAATGAGCAGTTCTTC.